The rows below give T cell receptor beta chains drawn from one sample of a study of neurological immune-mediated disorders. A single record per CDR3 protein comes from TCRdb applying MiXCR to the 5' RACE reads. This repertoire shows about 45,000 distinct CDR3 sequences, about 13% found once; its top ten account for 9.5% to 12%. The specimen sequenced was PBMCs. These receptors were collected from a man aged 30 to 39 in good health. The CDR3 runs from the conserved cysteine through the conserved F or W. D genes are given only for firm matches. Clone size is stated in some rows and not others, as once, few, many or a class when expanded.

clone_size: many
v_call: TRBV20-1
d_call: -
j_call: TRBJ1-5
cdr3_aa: CSARDLVSQHF
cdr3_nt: TGCAGTGCTAGAGATCTAGTGTCCCAGCATTTT

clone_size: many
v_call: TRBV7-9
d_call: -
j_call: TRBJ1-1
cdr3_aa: CASSSMTVNTEAFF
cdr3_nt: TGTGCCAGCAGCTCCATGACAGTGAACACTGAAGCTTTCTTT

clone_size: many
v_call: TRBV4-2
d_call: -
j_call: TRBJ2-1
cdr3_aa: CASSQDPLGGHNEQFF
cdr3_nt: TGTGCCAGCAGCCAAGATCCCCTAGGAGGGCACAATGAGCAGTTCTTC

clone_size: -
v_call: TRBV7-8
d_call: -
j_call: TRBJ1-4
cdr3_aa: CASSGPGNEKRFF
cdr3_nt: TGTGCCAGCAGTGGACCCGGTAATGAAAAACGGTTTTTT

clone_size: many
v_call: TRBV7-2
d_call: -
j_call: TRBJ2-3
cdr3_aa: CASSSGTFDTDTQYF
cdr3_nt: TGTGCCAGCAGCTCCGGGACGTTTGACACAGATACGCAGTATTTT

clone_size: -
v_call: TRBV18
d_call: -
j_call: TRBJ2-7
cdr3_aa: CASSLVLEQYF
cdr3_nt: TGTGCCAGCTCACTTGTCTTGGAGCAGTACTTC

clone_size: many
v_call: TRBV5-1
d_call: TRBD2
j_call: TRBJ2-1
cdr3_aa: CASRALAGGPSNEQFF
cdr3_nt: TGCGCCAGCAGGGCACTAGCGGGAGGGCCATCCAATGAGCAGTTCTTC

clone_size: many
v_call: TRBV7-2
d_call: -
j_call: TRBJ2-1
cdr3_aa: CAIMLRRNSYNEQFF
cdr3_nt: TGTGCGATCATGCTCAGACGCAACTCCTACAATGAGCAGTTCTTC

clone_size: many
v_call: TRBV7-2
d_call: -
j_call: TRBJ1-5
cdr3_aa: CASSPVFGRNQPQHF
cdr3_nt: TGTGCCAGCAGCCCCGTCTTCGGCCGCAATCAGCCCCAGCATTTT

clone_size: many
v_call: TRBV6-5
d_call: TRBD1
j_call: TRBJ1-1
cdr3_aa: CASTNAIPGQKGSTEAFF
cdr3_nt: TGTGCCAGCACTAATGCCATACCGGGACAGAAAGGGAGCACTGAAGCTTTCTTT

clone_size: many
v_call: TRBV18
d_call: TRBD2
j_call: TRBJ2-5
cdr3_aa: CASSPGLALQETQYF
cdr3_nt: TGTGCCAGCTCACCCGGACTAGCTCTACAAGAGACCCAGTACTTC

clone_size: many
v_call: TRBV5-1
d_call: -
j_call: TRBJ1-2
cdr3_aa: CASSPREIYGYTF
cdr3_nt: TGCGCCAGCAGCCCAAGAGAGATCTATGGCTACACCTTC

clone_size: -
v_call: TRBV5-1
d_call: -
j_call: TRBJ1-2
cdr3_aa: CASSLDGNYGYTF
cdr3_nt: TGCGCCAGCAGCCTGGACGGTAACTATGGCTACACCTTC

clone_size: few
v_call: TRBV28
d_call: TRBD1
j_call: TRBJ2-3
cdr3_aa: CASLIRDRDTDTQYF
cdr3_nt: TGTGCCAGCCTAATAAGGGACAGGGACACAGATACGCAGTATTTT

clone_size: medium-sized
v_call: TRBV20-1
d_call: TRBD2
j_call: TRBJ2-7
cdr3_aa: CSASGRAYEQYF
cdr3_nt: TGCAGTGCTAGCGGGAGGGCCTACGAGCAGTACTTC

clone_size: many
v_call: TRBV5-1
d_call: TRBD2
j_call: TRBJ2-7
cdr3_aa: CASSLGLAGADEQYF
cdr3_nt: TGCGCCAGCAGCTTGGGACTAGCGGGAGCTGACGAGCAGTACTTC

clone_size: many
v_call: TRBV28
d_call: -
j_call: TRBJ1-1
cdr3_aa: CASIRTSGPVRNIPAEAFF
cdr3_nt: TGTGCCAGCATTAGAACCTCAGGGCCCGTCCGAAACATTCCGGCTGAAGCTTTCTTT

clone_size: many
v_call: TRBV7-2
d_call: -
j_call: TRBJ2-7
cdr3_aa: CASSLVGGAGGYEQYF
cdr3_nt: TGTGCCAGCAGCTTAGTGGGCGGGGCAGGGGGTTACGAGCAGTACTTC

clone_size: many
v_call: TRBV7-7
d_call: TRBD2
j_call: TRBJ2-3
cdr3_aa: CASSYGLAGGRDTQYF
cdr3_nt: TGTGCCAGCAGCTACGGACTAGCGGGAGGGCGAGATACGCAGTATTTT

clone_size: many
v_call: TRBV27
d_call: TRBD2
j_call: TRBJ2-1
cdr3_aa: CASSPTRLAGVNEQFF
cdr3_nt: TGTGCCAGCAGCCCCACCAGGCTAGCGGGAGTCAATGAGCAGTTCTTC

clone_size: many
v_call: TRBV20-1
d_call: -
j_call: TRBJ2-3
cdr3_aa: CSALKAAGTDTQYF
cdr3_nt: TGCAGTGCCCTCAAAGCTGCTGGCACAGATACGCAGTATTTT

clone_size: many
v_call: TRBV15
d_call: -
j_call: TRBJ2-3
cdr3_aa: CATSRDDLSTDTQYF
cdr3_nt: TGTGCCACCAGCAGAGACGATTTGAGCACAGATACGCAGTATTTT

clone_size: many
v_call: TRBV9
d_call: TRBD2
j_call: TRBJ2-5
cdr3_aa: CASSAQLAGDPQETQYF
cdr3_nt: TGTGCCAGCAGCGCCCAGCTAGCGGGGGACCCCCAAGAGACCCAGTACTTC

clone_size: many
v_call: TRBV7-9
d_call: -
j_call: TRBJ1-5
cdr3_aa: CASSPVPSGNQPQHF
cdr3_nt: TGTGCCAGCAGCCCAGTACCCTCGGGCAATCAGCCCCAGCATTTT

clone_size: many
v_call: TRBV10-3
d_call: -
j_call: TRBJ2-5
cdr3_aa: CAISEAFKETQYF
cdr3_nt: TGTGCCATCAGTGAGGCTTTTAAAGAGACCCAGTACTTC

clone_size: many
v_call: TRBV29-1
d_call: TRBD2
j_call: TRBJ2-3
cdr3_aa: CSVLASGVTQYF
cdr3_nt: TGCAGCGTCCTGGCTAGCGGGGTTACGCAGTATTTT

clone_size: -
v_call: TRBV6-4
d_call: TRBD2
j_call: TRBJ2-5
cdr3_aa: CASGLGTSGETQYF
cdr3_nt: TGTGCCAGCGGATTAGGGACTAGCGGAGAGACCCAGTACTTC

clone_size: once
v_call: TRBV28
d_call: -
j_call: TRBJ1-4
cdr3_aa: CASSLYRTASNEKLFF
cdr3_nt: TGTGCCAGCAGCCTTTACCGGACAGCTTCCAATGAAAAACTGTTTTTT

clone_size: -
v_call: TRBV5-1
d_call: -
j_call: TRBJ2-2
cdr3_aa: CASSYTYTYTGELFF
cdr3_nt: TGCGCCAGCAGCTACACATACACGTACACCGGGGAGCTGTTTTTT

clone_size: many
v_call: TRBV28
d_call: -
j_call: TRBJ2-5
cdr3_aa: CASLRDSQETQYF
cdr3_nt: TGTGCCAGCCTCCGGGACTCACAAGAGACCCAGTACTTC

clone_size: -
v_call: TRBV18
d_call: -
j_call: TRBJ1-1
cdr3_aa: CASSPRVPETLNTEAFF
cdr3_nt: TGTGCCAGCTCACCACGAGTTCCGGAGACATTGAACACTGAAGCTTTCTTT

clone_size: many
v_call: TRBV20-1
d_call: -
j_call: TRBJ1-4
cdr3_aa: CSARDLGRIATNEKLFF
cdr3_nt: TGCAGTGCTAGAGATCTAGGACGGATTGCAACTAATGAAAAACTGTTTTTT

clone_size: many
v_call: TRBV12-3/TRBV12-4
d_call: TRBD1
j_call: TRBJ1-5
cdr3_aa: CASSRGQGEPQHF
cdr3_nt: TGTGCCAGCAGCCGGGGACAGGGAGAGCCCCAGCATTTT

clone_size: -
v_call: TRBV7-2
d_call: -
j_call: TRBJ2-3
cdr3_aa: CASSRRSDTQYF
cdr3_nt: TGTGCCAGCAGCCGACGCTCAGATACGCAGTATTTT

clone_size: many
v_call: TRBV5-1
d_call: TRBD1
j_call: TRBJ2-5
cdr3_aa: CASSVTGDQETQYF
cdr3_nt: TGCGCCAGCAGCGTGACAGGGGACCAAGAGACCCAGTACTTC

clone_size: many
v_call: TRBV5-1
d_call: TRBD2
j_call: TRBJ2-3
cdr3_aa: CASSSGLAGFSDTQYF
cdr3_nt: TGCGCCAGCAGCTCCGGTTTAGCGGGATTCTCAGATACGCAGTATTTT

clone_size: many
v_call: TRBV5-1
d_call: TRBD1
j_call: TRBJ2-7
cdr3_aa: CASSLGDRATYEQYF
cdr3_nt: TGCGCCAGCAGCTTGGGGGACAGGGCTACCTACGAGCAGTACTTC

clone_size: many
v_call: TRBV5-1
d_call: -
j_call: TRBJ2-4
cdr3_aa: CASSKIPGTQGSKNIQYF
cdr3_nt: TGCGCCAGCAGCAAGATACCCGGGACCCAAGGAAGCAAAAACATTCAGTACTTC

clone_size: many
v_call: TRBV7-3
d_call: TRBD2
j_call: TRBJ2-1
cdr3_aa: CASSPTSGSIYEQFF
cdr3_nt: TGTGCCAGCAGCCCAACTAGCGGGAGTATCTATGAGCAGTTCTTC

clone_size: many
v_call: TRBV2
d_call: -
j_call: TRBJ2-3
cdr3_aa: CASSDPGAGTTSTDTQYF
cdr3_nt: TGTGCCAGCAGTGATCCGGGAGCGGGCACGACTAGCACAGATACGCAGTATTTT

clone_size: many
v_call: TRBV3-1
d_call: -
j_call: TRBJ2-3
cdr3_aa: CASSRQTGTDTQYF
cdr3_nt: TGTGCCAGCAGCCGGCAGACGGGAACAGATACGCAGTATTTT

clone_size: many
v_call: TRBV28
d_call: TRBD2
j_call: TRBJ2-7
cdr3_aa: CASRKTSGRALSSYEQYF
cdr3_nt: TGTGCCAGCAGGAAGACTAGCGGGAGGGCTCTTAGCTCCTACGAGCAGTACTTC

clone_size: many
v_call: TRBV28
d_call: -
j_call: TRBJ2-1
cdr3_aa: CGSGGPYNEQFF
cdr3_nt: TGTGGGTCCGGGGGGCCTTACAATGAGCAGTTCTTC

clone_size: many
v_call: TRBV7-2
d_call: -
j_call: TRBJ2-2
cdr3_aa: CASSLAARDTGELFF
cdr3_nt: TGTGCCAGCAGCTTAGCCGCCAGGGACACCGGGGAGCTGTTTTTT

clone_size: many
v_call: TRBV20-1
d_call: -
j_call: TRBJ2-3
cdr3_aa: CSVWDTSTDTQYF
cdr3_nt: TGCAGTGTTTGGGACACCAGCACAGATACGCAGTATTTT

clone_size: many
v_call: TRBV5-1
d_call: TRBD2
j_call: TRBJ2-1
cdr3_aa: CASSILAGGDNEQFF
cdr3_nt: TGCGCCAGCAGCATCTTAGCGGGCGGGGACAATGAGCAGTTCTTC

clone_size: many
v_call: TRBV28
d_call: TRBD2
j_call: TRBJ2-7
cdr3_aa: CASSRFIPGLGDEQYF
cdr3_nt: TGTGCCAGCAGCCGCTTTATACCGGGACTAGGGGACGAGCAGTACTTC

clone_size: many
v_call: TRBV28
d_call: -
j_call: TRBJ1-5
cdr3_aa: CASSGDISNQPQHF
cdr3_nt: TGTGCCAGCAGCGGAGACATTAGCAATCAGCCCCAGCATTTT

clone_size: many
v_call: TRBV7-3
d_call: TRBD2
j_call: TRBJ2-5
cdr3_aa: CASSRGLAGEETQYF
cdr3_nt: TGTGCCAGCAGCCGGGGACTAGCGGGAGAGGAGACCCAGTACTTC

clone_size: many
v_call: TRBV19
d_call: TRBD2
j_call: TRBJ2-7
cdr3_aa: CASSISLAGAYEQYF
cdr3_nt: TGTGCCAGTAGTATTTCCCTAGCGGGAGCCTACGAGCAGTACTTC